Presented here are 30 T cell receptor beta chains from one specimen sequenced in a study of cytomegalovirus exposure and HLA in healthy donors. The PCR was carried out with 60 Vbeta primers and 13 Jbeta primers. Assay: immunoSEQ multiplex PCR; the TCRdb copy retains only in-frame clones and omits some. Of 150,000 to 180,000 clones detected, around 82% appear once; the ten largest clones hold around 5.6%. What was sequenced was PBMCs. These receptor sequences come from a woman aged 35 to 49 in good health and CMV-seropositive.

This clone appeared once. The CDR3, as DNA: TGTGCCAGCTCACTAAATAGCGGGAGGGCCCTCCACGAGCAGTACTTC. Its translation is CASSLNSGRALHEQYF. The rearrangement uses TRBV18 and TRBJ2-7; 11 bases map to TRBD2. CDR1 and CDR2 (germline): KGHSH, LQKENI. The CDR3 is 16 amino acids. J gave up 5 bases and V 4 bases, and 10 bases lay outside the gene matches. Complete variable domain (other parts from reference TRBV18 and TRBJ2-7): NAGVMQNPRHLVRRRGQEARLRCSPMKGHSHVYWYRQLPEEGLKFMVYLQKENIIDESGMPKERFSAEFPKEGPSILRIQQVVRGDSAAYFCASSLNSGRALHEQYFGPGTRLTVT.

This clone was seen a single time. The V call is TRBV27, the J call TRBJ2-7; D is perhaps TRBD2 (6 bases). Deletions cut 5 bases from V and 5 bases from J, with 19 bases between. Per the germline V gene, CDR1 is MNHEY and CDR2 is SMNVEV (reference sequence). The CDR3 has 15 residues. CDR3 protein: CASSLRDSRWDEQYF. CDR3 in DNA: TGTGCCAGCAGTCTCCGGGACTCTCGCTGGGACGAGCAGTACTTC.

This chain joins TRBV14 and TRBJ2-7; the match to TRBD2 covers 10 bases. The V and J ends lost 1 base and 6 bases, in that order; junction bases with no gene match: 6. The CDR3 contains 15 residues. CDR1 and CDR2 from the germline V gene are SGHDN and FVKESK. The DNA of the CDR3 is TGTGCCAGCAGCCAAGTAGCTAGCGGGAGAGGCGAGCAGTACTTC. It yields the protein CASSQVASGRGEQYF.

V and J are TRBV30 and TRBJ2-5; 8 nucleotides line up with TRBD1. Gene TRBJ2-7 matches the end of the DNA better, so the J call may be wrong. CDR1 is GTSNPN, CDR2 SVGIG, per germline (reference sequence). This CDR3 region has 13 residues. Here the CDR3 DNA reads TGTGCCTGGAGTGTACAGGGGGATATCGAGCAGTACTTC. Its protein product is CAWSVQGDIEQYF.

This chain uses TRBV5-1 with TRBJ1-1; the D gene is possibly TRBD1 (6 bases). Trimming removed 1 base from V and 5 bases from J, with 9 bases in between. This CDR3 is built from 13 residues. Germline lookup yields CDR1 SGHRS and CDR2 YFSETQ. The CDR3 DNA reads TGCGCCAGCAGCTTGACAGGGCTTACTGAAGCTTTCTTT. As protein: CASSLTGLTEAFF.

V gene TRBV27 combines with J gene TRBJ2-2; no definite D call. Germline V gene data show CDR1 as MNHEY and CDR2 as SMNVEV (reference sequence). Trimming shortened V by 6 bases and J by 8 bases, and 19 bases separated the two germline ends. The CDR3 has 15 residues. The CDR3 protein is CASSPRMVARGELFF. CDR3 DNA sequence: TGTGCCAGCAGCCCGAGGATGGTAGCCCGGGGGGAGCTGTTTTTT.

The chain recombines TRBV7-3 with TRBJ2-3; TRBD2 aligns across 8 bases. Germline-derived CDR1 and CDR2 are SGHTA and FQGTGA. Trimming took 6 bases from V and 5 from J; bases not matched to a gene: 4. The CDR3 contains 13 residues. CDR3 amino acids: CASSSGKEDTQYF. The DNA of the CDR3 is TGTGCCAGCAGTAGCGGGAAGGAAGATACGCAGTATTTT.

The J gene is TRBJ2-4, the V gene TRBV4-1, with 7 bases identical to TRBD1. CDR1 and CDR2 (germline): MGHRA, YSYEKL. Trimming cost V 3 bases and J 0 bases; bases outside gene matches: 14. The CDR3 spans 19 residues. The CDR3 sequence: CASSHRSGTDPLAKNIQYF. CDR3 sequence (DNA): TGCGCCAGCAGCCACCGATCCGGGACAGATCCCCTAGCCAAAAACATTCAGTACTTC.

The chain joins TRBV28 to TRBJ1-5; D uncertain. CDR3 length: 16 residues. Germline CDR1 reads MDHEN; CDR2 reads SYDVKM. V lost 2 bases, J lost 3 bases, and 14 bases lay in between. The CDR3: CASSLAGNSNNQPQHF. CDR3 bases: TGTGCCAGCAGTTTAGCGGGGAACAGTAACAATCAGCCCCAGCATTTT.

The rearrangement joins TRBV4-1 to TRBJ2-7; 11 bases align to TRBD2. The CDR3 spans 16 residues. V was pared by 0 bases and J by 2 bases, with 3 bases of the junction left unmatched. Germline loops: CDR1 MGHRA, CDR2 YSYEKL. The CDR3 region has the DNA TGCGCCAGCAGCCAAGAGGGGACTAGCGGCGCCTACGAGCAGTACTTC. This gives the protein CASSQEGTSGAYEQYF.

This chain links TRBV27 with TRBJ2-2, with 7 positions matching TRBD1. The germline V gene encodes CDR1 MNHEY and CDR2 SMNVEV (reference sequence). The CDR3 runs to 15 residues. V shed 2 bases and J 5 bases; nucleotides not matched to a gene: 5. CDR3 DNA sequence: TGTGCCAGCAGTTTAGGGCAGGGGGATACCGGGGAGCTGTTTTTT. Protein product: CASSLGQGDTGELFF.

This rearrangement joins TRBV5-1 to TRBJ2-6, with a tentative D call TRBD2 (5 bases). Trimming took 0 bases from V and 2 from J, leaving 6 bases between them. Germline V gene data show CDR1 as SGHRS and CDR2 as YFSETQ. CDR3 length: 15 amino acids. CDR3 coding DNA: TGCGCCAGCAGCTTGGCCGGGACTGGGGCCAACGTCCTGACTTTC. Encoded protein: CASSLAGTGANVLTF.

The chain combines TRBV19 with TRBJ1-1, with TRBD1 matching 12 bases. The V gene end was trimmed by 5 bases and the J gene end by 10 bases; junction bases not matched to a gene: 5. The CDR3 has 13 amino acids. Germline V gene lookup returns CDR1 LNHDA and CDR2 SQIVND (reference sequence). CDR3 sequence reads: CASSLGQGAGAFF. CDR3 DNA: TGTGCCAGTAGTCTGGGACAGGGGGCTGGAGCTTTCTTT.

The chain employs TRBV7-2 and TRBJ2-7, with D tentatively TRBD2 (5 bases). This CDR3 contains 13 residues. V was cut by 5 bases and J by 3 bases, with 11 bases left in between. The V gene's germline CDR1 is SGHTA and CDR2 FQGNSA. The CDR3: CASSRRGGYEQYF. The CDR3 DNA is TGTGCCAGCAGCCGCAGAGGAGGCTACGAGCAGTACTTC.

This chain connects TRBV5-1 to TRBJ2-7; 13 bases line up with TRBD2. This CDR3 is 14 amino acids long. Germline values: CDR1 SGHRS, CDR2 YFSETQ. With 4 bases clipped from V and 4 bases from J, the junction kept 2 bases outside the gene matches. CDR3: CASSGLAGDYEQYF. In DNA, the CDR3 is TGCGCCAGCAGCGGACTAGCGGGAGATTACGAGCAGTACTTC.

This chain joins TRBV5-1 and TRBJ1-2; 10 bases agree with TRBD1. The CDR3 extends over 16 amino acids. Germline assignment: CDR1 SGHRS and CDR2 YFSETQ. V was clipped by 8 bases and J by 4 bases; unmatched bases: 14. This chain's CDR3 is CARGDRGFTDLYGYTF. The CDR3 bases are TGCGCCAGAGGGGACAGGGGCTTTACCGATCTCTATGGCTACACCTTC. Full variable domain (outside the CDR3, taken from reference TRBV5-1 and TRBJ1-2): KAGVTQTPRYLIKTRGQQVTLSCSPISGHRSVSWYQQTPGQGLQFLFEYFSETQRNKGNFPGRFSGRQFSNSRSEMNVSTLELGDSALYLCARGDRGFTDLYGYTFGSGTRLTVV.

V is TRBV27 and J is TRBJ1-1, with unresolved D. Germline CDR1 MNHEY, CDR2 SMNVEV (reference sequence). This CDR3 has 14 residues. The V and J ends lost 4 bases and 1 base respectively, with 10 bases between them. The CDR3 DNA follows: TGTGCCAGCAGTTCCCTACGCCGGAACACTGAAGCTTTCTTT. Translating gives CASSSLRRNTEAFF.

This chain connects TRBV11-3 to TRBJ2-1; possibly TRBD2 for D (6 bases). The V gene lost 5 bases and the J gene lost 7 bases, with 15 bases spanning the gap. This CDR3 has 14 amino acids. CDR1 is SGHNT and CDR2 is YENEEA in the germline V gene. The CDR3 coding sequence is TGTGCCAGCAGCCTCCGGGACTCATTGAATGAGCAGTTCTTC. Protein product: CASSLRDSLNEQFF.

This sequence joins TRBV7-2 and TRBJ2-1; 9 bases are a match to TRBD2. This CDR3 is 16 amino acids long. From germline, CDR1 is SGHTA and CDR2 FQGNSA. J gave up 6 bases and V 1 base, and 7 bases lay outside the gene matches. CDR3 sequence reads: CASSLEGLAGTNEQFF. For the CDR3, the DNA is TGTGCCAGCAGCTTAGAAGGGCTAGCGGGGACCAATGAGCAGTTCTTC.

CDR3 nucleotides: TGTGCCAGCAGCGAACCCTTAGCGGGAGGGCGGGAGCAGTACTTC. This sequence encodes CASSEPLAGGREQYF. The chain has TRBV9 and TRBJ2-7; 11 bases agree with TRBD2. Trimming removed 3 bases from V and 7 bases from J; junction bases left unmatched: 9. Germline loops: CDR1 SGDLS, CDR2 YYNGEE. The CDR3 is 15 amino acids.

The chain recombines TRBV30 with TRBJ1-5; D remains unclear. The V gene lost 3 bases and the J gene lost 0 bases, with 12 bases spanning the gap. CDR1 is GTSNPN, CDR2 SVGIG, per germline (reference sequence). The CDR3 has 15 amino acids. DNA of the CDR3: TGTGCCTGGAGGCCCGCGGGATATAGCAATCAGCCCCAGCATTTT. Protein product: CAWRPAGYSNQPQHF.

The gene calls are TRBV27 and TRBJ2-7; 12 bases agree with TRBD2. The germline V gene has CDR1 MNHEY and CDR2 SMNVEV (reference sequence). The CDR3 has 18 amino acids. V lost 3 bases to trimming and J lost 3 bases; unmatched junction nucleotides: 12. Here the CDR3 reads CASSLHTRLAGERYEQYF. The CDR3 DNA follows: TGTGCCAGCAGTTTGCACACAAGACTAGCGGGAGAACGCTACGAGCAGTACTTC.

V gene TRBV7-8 combines with J gene TRBJ2-1; perhaps TRBD2 as D (6 bases). In germline, CDR1 is SGHVS, CDR2 FQNEAQ. With 1 base removed from V and 9 bases from J, the gap between germline ends came to 7 bases. The CDR3 consists of 12 residues. CDR3 sequence (DNA): TGTGCCAGCAGCTTAGGAGCGGGTGAGCAGTTCTTC. Translated: CASSLGAGEQFF.

The table lists this clone with a few counts. V and J are TRBV5-5 and TRBJ1-1; D call uncertain. The V end was cut by 0 bases, the J end by 8 bases, with 5 bases between. This CDR3 region has 11 residues. The germline V gene encodes CDR1 SGHKS and CDR2 YYEKEE (reference sequence). As DNA, the CDR3 is TGTGCCAGCAGCTTGGCTCGGGAAGCTTTCTTT. This encodes CASSLAREAFF.

The chain employs TRBV11-3 and TRBJ2-6; 7 nucleotides align to TRBD2. Germline V CDR1 and CDR2: SGHNT, YENEEA. Unmatched junction bases numbered 3, after V lost 2 bases and J lost 2 bases. The CDR3 is made up of 16 amino acids. CDR3 DNA sequence: TGTGCCAGCAGCTTAAAGGGAGGGGCTGGGGCCAACGTCCTGACTTTC. This sequence encodes CASSLKGGAGANVLTF.

This clone has a single count. The chain has TRBV5-6 and TRBJ2-1; TRBD1 matches at 9 bases. Germline CDR1 is SGHDT and CDR2 is YYEEEE. The CDR3 consists of 15 residues. Trimming removed 5 bases from V and 4 bases from J; junction bases left unmatched: 7. The chain's CDR3 is CASSRGTGLYNEQFF. The CDR3 nucleotides are TGTGCCAGCAGTCGGGGGACAGGGTTATACAATGAGCAGTTCTTC.

The chain is built from TRBV7-9 and TRBJ2-1; TRBD2 might be the D (7 bases). Germline CDR1 reads SEHNR; CDR2 reads FQNEAQ (reference sequence). V was pared by 8 bases and J by 5 bases, with 19 bases between. The CDR3 runs 15 residues. The CDR3 DNA reads TGTGCCAGCTCCCAAGGGGGGGGAGCCCACAATGAGCAGTTCTTC. Amino acids: CASSQGGGAHNEQFF.

The CDR3 coding sequence is TGTGCCTGGGGGACATCATCCTACGAGCAGTACTTC. This sequence encodes CAWGTSSYEQYF. The genes are TRBV30 and TRBJ2-7; maybe TRBD1 (6 bases). The CDR3 is 12 amino acids. From germline, CDR1 is GTSNPN and CDR2 SVGIG (reference sequence). The V gene lost 5 bases and the J gene lost 1 base, with 9 bases spanning the gap.

This clone was seen only once. The chain carries TRBV30 and TRBJ1-5, with a weak D call TRBD1 (6 bases). The germline V gene has CDR1 GTSNPN and CDR2 SVGIG (reference sequence). V lost 3 bases, J lost 3 bases, and 9 bases lay in between. The CDR3 covers 13 residues. The CDR3: CAWSQGPNQPQHF. DNA of the CDR3: TGTGCCTGGAGCCAGGGGCCCAATCAGCCCCAGCATTTT.

The chain uses TRBV9 and TRBJ2-7; D perhaps matches TRBD1 (6 bases). Per germline, CDR1 SGDLS and CDR2 YYNGEE. Trimming stripped 2 bases from V and 6 bases from J, with 18 bases between. The CDR3 is 15 amino acids. CDR3 nucleotide sequence: TGTGCCAGCAGCGTTTCAGGGGCGCAGGTTTCCGAGCAGTACTTC. Translating it yields CASSVSGAQVSEQYF. The full variable domain, in which reference TRBV9 and TRBJ2-7 provide the parts outside the CDR3, is DSGVTQTPKHLITATGQRVTLRCSPRSGDLSVYWYQQSLDQGLQFLIQYYNGEERAKGNILERFSAQQFPDLHSELNLSSLELGDSALYFCASSVSGAQVSEQYFGPGTRLTVT.